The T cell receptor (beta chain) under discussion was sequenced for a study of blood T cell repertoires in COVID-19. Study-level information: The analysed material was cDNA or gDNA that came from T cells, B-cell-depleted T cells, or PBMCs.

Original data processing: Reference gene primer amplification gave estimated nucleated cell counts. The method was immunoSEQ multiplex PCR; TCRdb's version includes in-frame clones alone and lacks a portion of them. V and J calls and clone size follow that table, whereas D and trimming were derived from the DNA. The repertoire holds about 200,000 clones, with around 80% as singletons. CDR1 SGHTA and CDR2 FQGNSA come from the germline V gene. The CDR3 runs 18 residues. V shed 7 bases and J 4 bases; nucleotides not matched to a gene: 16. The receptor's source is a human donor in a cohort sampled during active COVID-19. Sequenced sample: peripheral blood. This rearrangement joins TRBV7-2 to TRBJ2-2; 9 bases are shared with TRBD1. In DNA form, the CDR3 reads TGTGCCAGCACTCCCCCCAACCGGGACAGGGATCGCACCGGGGAGCTGTTTTTT. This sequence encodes CASTPPNRDRDRTGELFF.